This T cell receptor (beta chain) originates from a study of CD8 T cells in Susac syndrome. TCR beta sequences were obtained from blood CD8+ and CD4+ T cells. The multiple sclerosis controls were treatment-naive patients affected by stable or active relapsing-remitting disease. Bulk CD8+ and CD4+ cells came from magnetic negative isolation; CD8+ TEMRA by FACS. The V end was cut by 4 bases, the J end by 3 bases, with 22 bases between. CDR3 length equals 17 residues. CDR1 is ENHRY, CDR2 SYGVKD, per germline. Random-hexamer reverse transcription was applied to about 0.5 to 1 ug RNA. TCRdb re-called the immunoSEQ multiplex PCR reads through MiXCR, storing one row per CDR3 protein. The repertoire holds 160,000 or so distinct CDR3 sequences, with roughly 95% as singletons.

The sequence derives from a human donor with multiple sclerosis. The V gene is TRBV10-3, the J gene TRBJ2-7; perhaps TRBD1 as D (6 bases). The sample consisted of CD8+ T cells from PBMCs. The CDR3 region is CAISGGRHTGSLYEQYF. The CDR3 nucleotides are TGTGCCATCAGTGGCGGTCGACACACAGGGAGCCTCTACGAGCAGTACTTC.